The 26 T cell receptor beta chains in this list originate from one sample, sequenced in a study of CD8+ T cells in alopecia areata (dated by TCRdb to 2016 to 2019). The library was prepared using the immunoSEQ multiplex PCR assay. RNA was extracted from all samples and reverse transcribed into cDNA as template for TCR sequencing. TCRdb mirrors the immuneACCESS table, restricted to in-frame sequences. Some clones are absent from its copies; in checked studies, under half trace to an unresolved V gene, and the reason for the others is unknown. For this sample there are about 190,000 clones; 55% to 70% appear just once. The top ten constitute more than 3.5% of the sample. The time point label here, explained by the study, means: around 4 weeks on oral tofacitinib. What this sample's treatment or condition label stands for: oral pan-JAK inhibitor, 5-10 mg twice daily. The specimen was CD4+ T cells sorted from blood, collected at week 4, from a patient treated with tofacitinib. The origin of the receptors is a human donor with alopecia areata.

The V gene is TRBV5-1, the J gene TRBJ1-2, with a weak D call TRBD1 (6 bases). The CDR3 is made up of 15 amino acids. Germline CDR1 and CDR2: SGHRS and YFSETQ. Trimming shortened V by 0 bases and J by 2 bases, and 11 bases separated the two germline ends. The DNA of the CDR3 is TGCGCCAGCAGCTTGGGTTCAGGGGCCAACTATGGCTACACCTTC. Its translation is CASSLGSGANYGYTF.

V and J are TRBV30 and TRBJ1-3, with a tentative D call TRBD1 (6 bases). The V gene lost 8 bases and the J gene lost 8 bases, with 19 bases spanning the gap. The CDR3 covers 13 residues. Germline V lookup: CDR1 GTSNPN, CDR2 SVGIG (reference sequence). CDR3 sequence: CAGETGGGDTIYF. The CDR3 bases are TGTGCCGGGGAGACAGGAGGTGGTGACACCATATATTTT.

The V gene is TRBV6-5, the J gene TRBJ2-1, with D possibly being TRBD1 or TRBD2 (5 bases each). The germline V gene encodes CDR1 MNHEY and CDR2 SVGAGI. V gave up 6 bases and J gave up 3 bases, with 12 bases separating them. The CDR3 consists of 14 residues. The CDR3 region is CASRPGRFYNEQFF. CDR3 coding DNA: TGTGCCAGCAGACCGGGACGGTTCTACAATGAGCAGTTCTTC.

The genes are TRBV30 and TRBJ2-1; no reliable D call. The V end was cut by 1 base, the J end by 2 bases, with 3 bases between. The germline gives CDR1 GTSNPN, CDR2 SVGIG (reference sequence). The CDR3 consists of 12 residues. In nucleotides, the CDR3 is TGTGCCTGGAGTGGGACCTACAATGAGCAGTTCTTC. It specifies CAWSGTYNEQFF.

This chain connects TRBV11-2 to TRBJ2-3; D uncertain. This CDR3 comprises 14 residues. Germline CDR1 reads SGHAT; CDR2 reads FQNNGV. Trimming pared 0 bases from V and 4 bases from J, leaving 8 bases between. This chain's CDR3 is CASSLEDYSDTQYF. CDR3 sequence (DNA): TGTGCCAGCAGCTTAGAGGATTATTCAGATACGCAGTATTTT. The full variable domain, with the rest looked up from reference TRBV11-2 and TRBJ2-3, is EAGVAQSPRYKIIEKRQSVAFWCNPISGHATLYWYQQILGQGPKLLIQFQNNGVVDDSQLPKDRFSAERLKGVDSTLKIQPAKLEDSAVYLCASSLEDYSDTQYFGPGTRLTVL.

The chain recombines TRBV6-6 with TRBJ2-2; D perhaps matches TRBD2 (6 bases). Germline V gives CDR1 MNHNY, CDR2 SVGAGI (reference sequence). V lost 7 bases, J lost 6 bases, and 15 bases lay in between. The CDR3 totals 14 residues. DNA of the CDR3: TGTGCCAGCAAAGTGACGGGGGAGGCCGGGGAGCTGTTTTTT. It yields the protein CASKVTGEAGELFF.

This clone showed up just a few times. V is TRBV5-4 and J is TRBJ2-5; possibly TRBD2 for D (5 bases). Germline CDR1 reads SGHNT; CDR2 reads YYREEE (reference sequence). CDR3 length: 14 amino acids. Trimming left V 4 bases short and J 5 bases short, with 15 bases between. The CDR3 region has the DNA TGTGCCAGCAGCGGGAGAACGAGTTCGGAGACCCAGTACTTC. Translation: CASSGRTSSETQYF. The whole variable domain, remainder taken from reference TRBV5-4 and TRBJ2-5, is ETGVTQSPTHLIKTRGQQVTLRCSSQSGHNTVSWYQQALGQGPQFIFQYYREEENGRGNFPPRFSGLQFPNYSSELNVNALELDDSALYLCASSGRTSSETQYFGPGTRLLVL.

V and J are TRBV11-2 and TRBJ2-1; TRBD2 aligns across 9 bases. The germline V gene encodes CDR1 SGHAT and CDR2 FQNNGV. The CDR3 covers 15 residues. Losses at the gene ends were 5 bases for V and 1 base for J; bases not matched to a gene: 3. As DNA, the CDR3 is TGTGCCAGCAGCCCCCTAGCGGGGTCCTACAATGAGCAGTTCTTC. Translation gives CASSPLAGSYNEQFF.

This rearrangement joins TRBV20-1 to TRBJ2-3; the D is unclear. The V gene lost 6 bases and the J gene lost 11 bases, with 12 bases spanning the gap. There are 10 residues in the CDR3. Germline CDR1 DFQATT, CDR2 SNEGSKA (reference sequence). CDR3 DNA: TGCAGTGCAAAGACACCGGTGCAGTATTTT. Translated, it gives CSAKTPVQYF.

This clone was counted once. The V and J genes are TRBV30 and TRBJ2-5; the D gene is possibly TRBD2 (7 bases). CDR3 length: 14 amino acids. The germline V gene encodes CDR1 GTSNPN and CDR2 SVGIG (reference sequence). V was pared by 0 bases and J by 5 bases, with 13 bases between. This CDR3 reads CAWSVRGARETQYF. The CDR3 DNA is TGTGCCTGGAGTGTACGGGGGGCGAGGGAGACCCAGTACTTC.

The rearrangement links TRBV5-1 to TRBJ2-3, with a possible D match to TRBD2 (7 bases). V lost 4 bases to trimming and J lost 4 bases, with 16 bases between them. Per germline, CDR1 SGHRS and CDR2 YFSETQ. The CDR3 runs 15 residues. As DNA, the CDR3 is TGCGCCAGCAGCGGGGGGGCCGACGTGTCAGATACGCAGTATTTT. It specifies CASSGGADVSDTQYF.

The chain employs TRBV6-5 and TRBJ1-5; the D is unclear. V was cut by 0 bases and J by 5 bases, with 2 bases left in between. Germline CDR1 and CDR2: MNHEY and SVGAGI. The CDR3 covers 12 residues. The CDR3 loop is CASSYSDQPQHF. DNA for the CDR3: TGTGCCAGCAGTTACTCGGATCAGCCCCAGCATTTT.

The rearrangement uses TRBV25-1 and TRBJ1-2; D not certain. This CDR3 comprises 14 residues. V was shortened by 7 bases and J by 5 bases, with 17 bases between the two germline ends. CDR1 MGHDK and CDR2 SYGVNS come from the germline V gene. DNA for the CDR3: TGTGCCAGCACTTCGGCGGGGTTTATGTATGGCTACACCTTC. Translated: CASTSAGFMYGYTF.

The J gene is TRBJ1-4, the V gene TRBV9; 9 bases match TRBD1. CDR3 length: 17 amino acids. V trimming: 2 bases; J trimming: 8 bases; junction bases outside the gene matches: 13. Germline V gene data show CDR1 as SGDLS and CDR2 as YYNGEE. The CDR3 here is CASSVGSYGTGKEKLFF. CDR3 DNA: TGTGCCAGCAGCGTGGGTAGTTATGGGACAGGGAAAGAAAAACTGTTTTTT.

The chain recombines TRBV15 with TRBJ1-4, with D possibly being TRBD1 (5 bases). The CDR3 extends over 14 amino acids. Germline CDR1 is LNHNV and CDR2 is YYDKDF (reference sequence). Trimming pared 0 bases from V and 5 bases from J, leaving 7 bases between. The CDR3 loop is CATSRDWGNEKLFF. CDR3 in DNA: TGTGCCACCAGCAGAGATTGGGGGAATGAAAAACTGTTTTTT. Looking up the rest from reference TRBV15 and TRBJ1-4 gives the full variable domain: DAMVIQNPRYQVTQFGKPVTLSCSQTLNHNVMYWYQQKSSQAPKLLFHYYDKDFNNEADTPDNFQSRRPNTSFCFLDIRSPGLGDTAMYLCATSRDWGNEKLFFGSGTQLSVL.

This chain joins TRBV27 and TRBJ2-3, with 8 bases aligning to TRBD1. Per the germline V gene, CDR1 is MNHEY and CDR2 is SMNVEV (reference sequence). Trimming took 8 bases from V and 6 from J; bases not matched to a gene: 10. The CDR3 loop spans 14 amino acids. DNA for the CDR3: TGTGCCAGCGGGGACAGGCGACCGAGGGATACGCAGTATTTT. Translating gives CASGDRRPRDTQYF.

This clone was seen a handful of times. V gene TRBV30 combines with J gene TRBJ1-5; 7 bases match TRBD1. Germline-derived CDR1 and CDR2 are GTSNPN and SVGIG (reference sequence). J gave up 6 bases and V 2 bases, and 10 bases lay outside the gene matches. There are 15 residues in the CDR3. Written as DNA, the CDR3 is TGTGCCTGGAGTTCCGAGACAGGGACGGGTCAGCCCCAGCATTTT. This codes for CAWSSETGTGQPQHF.

The chain recombines TRBV29-1 with TRBJ2-5, with D unresolved. Deletions cut 7 bases from V and 5 bases from J, with 17 bases between. The CDR3 consists of 13 residues. Germline V gene sequence: CDR1 SQVTM, CDR2 ANQGSEA. This CDR3 reads CSAETQVRETQYF. CDR3 sequence (DNA): TGCAGCGCGGAGACTCAGGTGCGCGAGACCCAGTACTTC.

V and J are TRBV27 and TRBJ2-5; a possible D gene is TRBD2 (6 bases). From germline, CDR1 is MNHEY and CDR2 SMNVEV (reference sequence). V lost 3 bases and J lost 5, with 13 bases in between. The CDR3 loop spans 14 amino acids. This CDR3 is CASSFLTSSETQYF. In DNA, the CDR3 is TGTGCCAGCAGTTTCCTGACTAGTAGCGAGACCCAGTACTTC.

CDR3 in amino acids: CASSSGGEKLFF. For the CDR3, the DNA is TGTGCCAGCAGTTCAGGAGGAGAAAAACTGTTTTTT. V usage is TRBV6-6 and J usage is TRBJ1-4; no definite D call. V was trimmed by 4 bases and J by 8 bases, leaving 8 bases between them. The CDR3 has 12 amino acids. CDR1 and CDR2 from the germline V gene are MNHNY and SVGAGI (reference sequence).

The chain links TRBV18 to TRBJ2-7; 9 bases fit TRBD2. The J segment lost 2 bases and the V segment lost 2 bases, leaving 4 bases of the junction unmatched. The CDR3 covers 15 residues. The V gene's germline CDR1 is KGHSH and CDR2 LQKENI. CDR3 amino acids: CASSPAGGPAYEQYF. In nucleotides, the CDR3 is TGTGCCAGCTCACCAGCGGGGGGGCCTGCCTACGAGCAGTACTTC.

The V and J genes are TRBV7-3 and TRBJ2-5; 9 nucleotides line up with TRBD1. This CDR3 has 18 residues. Germline CDR1 and CDR2: SGHTA and FQGTGA. J gave up 2 bases and V 2 bases, and 12 bases lay outside the gene matches. Here the CDR3 reads CASSLSGPTGGRQETQYF. In DNA, the CDR3 is TGTGCCAGCAGCTTATCCGGGCCTACAGGGGGCAGGCAAGAGACCCAGTACTTC.

CDR3 in DNA: TGTGCCTGGAGTGCGTTCTATGGCTACACCTTC. Translation: CAWSAFYGYTF. This chain uses TRBV30 with TRBJ1-2; D is undetermined. CDR3 length equals 11 residues. Trimming removed 1 base from V and 4 bases from J, with 4 bases in between. From germline, CDR1 is GTSNPN and CDR2 SVGIG (reference sequence).

This clone was detected only a few times. The V gene is TRBV7-2, the J gene TRBJ2-2; no clear D gene. The V gene's germline CDR1 is SGHTA and CDR2 FQGNSA. CDR3 length equals 13 residues. Between the trimmed V and J ends, which lost 3 bases and 4 bases, there was a span of 6 bases. CDR3 in amino acids: CASSLYGTGELFF. DNA for the CDR3: TGTGCCAGCAGCTTGTATGGCACCGGGGAGCTGTTTTTT. The full variable domain, completed using reference TRBV7-2 and TRBJ2-2, is GAGVSQSPSNKVTEKGKDVELRCDPISGHTALYWYRQSLGQGLEFLIYFQGNSAPDKSGLPSDRFSAERTGGSVSTLTIQRTQQEDSAVYLCASSLYGTGELFFGEGSRLTVL.

The rearrangement joins TRBV14 to TRBJ2-2; no firm D call. Germline V gives CDR1 SGHDN, CDR2 FVKESK. V gave up 8 bases and J gave up 3 bases, with 7 bases separating them. The CDR3 sequence is 12 residues long. CDR3 sequence reads: CASRFYTGELFF. The CDR3 DNA reads as TGTGCCAGCCGCTTTTACACCGGGGAGCTGTTTTTT.

This chain joins TRBV6-5 and TRBJ2-5; possibly TRBD1 for D (7 bases). The V end was cut by 7 bases, the J end by 5 bases, with 17 bases between. This CDR3 is 14 amino acids long. The germline gives CDR1 MNHEY, CDR2 SVGAGI. CDR3 amino acids: CASTAGRGQETQYF. For the CDR3, the DNA is TGTGCCAGCACGGCGGGACGGGGACAGGAGACCCAGTACTTC.